This entry describes one T cell receptor beta chain. The observed sequence ends 3 residues before the CDR3 terminus, with the missing tail filled in from the germline J gene. This record belongs to a study of T cells in women clearing cervical HPV infection. The CDR3 is 12 amino acids. The germline V gene encodes CDR1 SGHVS and CDR2 FNYEAQ. V lost 5 bases and J 5 bases, leaving 9 bases between the germline ends. Sequenced by immunoSEQ multiplex PCR; TCRdb stores in-frame clones only, minus some. This sample's clone table lists roughly 22,000 clones. This clonotype was sampled from a woman between 18 and 70 years old with a cervical HPV16 infection that either progressed to CIN3+ or cleared (not recorded which). Sequencing was carried out using blood buffy coat. The rearrangement joins TRBV7-6 to TRBJ2-5, with D unresolved. The DNA read from the CDR3 is TGTGCCAGCAGCGACTTGGATGAGACC. Amino acid sequence: CASSDLDET. The full CDR3 reads CASSDLDETQYF. Full variable domain (missing parts from reference TRBV7-6 and TRBJ2-5): GAGVSQSPRYKVTKRGQDVALRCDPISGHVSLYWYRQALGQGPEFLTYFNYEAQQDKSGLPNDRFSAERPEGSISTLTIQRTEQRDSAMYRCASSDLDETQYFGPGTRLLVL.